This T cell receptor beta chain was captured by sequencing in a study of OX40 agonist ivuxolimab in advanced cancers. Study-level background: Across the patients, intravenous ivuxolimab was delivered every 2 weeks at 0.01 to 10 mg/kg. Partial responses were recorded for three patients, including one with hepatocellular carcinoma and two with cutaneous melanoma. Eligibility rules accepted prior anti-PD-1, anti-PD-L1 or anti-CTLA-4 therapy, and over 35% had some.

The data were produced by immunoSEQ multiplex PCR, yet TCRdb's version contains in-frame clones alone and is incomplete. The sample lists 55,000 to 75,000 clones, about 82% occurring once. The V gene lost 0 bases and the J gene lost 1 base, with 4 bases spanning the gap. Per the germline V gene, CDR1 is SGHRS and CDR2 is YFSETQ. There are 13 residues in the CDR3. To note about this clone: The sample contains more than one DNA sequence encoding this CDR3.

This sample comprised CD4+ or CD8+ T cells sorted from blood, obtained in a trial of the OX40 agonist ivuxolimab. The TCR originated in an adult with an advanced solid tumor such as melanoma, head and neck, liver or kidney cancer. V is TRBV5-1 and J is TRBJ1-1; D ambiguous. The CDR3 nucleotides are TGCGCCAGCAGCTTGGACACGAACACTGAAGCTTTCTTT. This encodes CASSLDTNTEAFF.